What follows describes a single T cell receptor beta chain. The assay was immunoSEQ multiplex PCR, and TCRdb's table has in-frame clones only and misses some. The sample has 1.6 million or so clones; 98% to 99% are singletons. This entry comes from a study of shared clonotypes between healthy human individuals. The V gene lost 0 bases and the J gene lost 6 bases, with 12 bases spanning the gap. The CDR3 is made up of 14 amino acids. Germline CDR1 reads SGHDT; CDR2 reads YYEEEE. Healthy HIV-negative adults without recent acute infections or vaccinations served as donors. The receptor's source is a man younger than 40 in good health. The sample taken for sequencing was naive CD4+ T cells sorted from blood. Noted subset: CD45RA+ positively selected. The rearrangement links TRBV5-6 to TRBJ1-2; a possible D gene is TRBD1 (6 bases). DNA of the CDR3: TGTGCCAGCAGCTTGGACAGGGCGCGAGATGGCTACACCTTC. This translates into CASSLDRARDGYTF.